Following are 23 T cell receptor beta chains from one sample sequenced in a study of Graves' ophthalmopathy and Graves' hyperthyroidism. Amplification from RNA transcripts yielded the TCR beta CDR3 regions. HTBI primers were employed in first-round RT-PCR, then a second-round multiplex PCR followed. TCRdb used MiXCR to reprocess the multiplex PCR reads, holding one entry per CDR3 protein. The sample lists about 740,000 distinct CDR3 sequences; roughly two fifths were seen once. Sequencing was carried out using peripheral blood. The receptors originated from an adult man with Graves' ophthalmopathy.

The chain uses TRBV6-1 and TRBJ2-5; TRBD1 matches at 9 bases. The junction had 9 bases not matched to a gene; V was cut back by 5 bases and J by 5 bases. The CDR3 is 15 residues long. Germline CDR1 is MNHNS and CDR2 is SASEGT. The CDR3 DNA sequence: TGTGCCAGCAGTCCGACAGGGGGATATATGGAGACCCAGTACTTC. This encodes CASSPTGGYMETQYF.

At least ten counts were recorded for this clonotype. The chain links TRBV15 to TRBJ2-6; D uncertain. Trimming removed 1 base from V and 1 base from J, with 5 bases in between. Per germline, CDR1 LNHNV and CDR2 YYDKDF (reference sequence). This CDR3 has 15 amino acids. The CDR3 loop is CATSRATSGANVLTF. The CDR3 region has the DNA TGTGCCACCAGCAGAGCTACTTCTGGGGCCAACGTCCTGACTTTC.

A word on this clonotype: Just one base apart from a much larger clone, this may be a read error. The chain joins TRBV29-1 to TRBJ2-2, with D hard to call. CDR1 is SQVTM and CDR2 is ANQGSEA in the germline V gene. The CDR3 length is 12 residues. CDR3 amino acids: CSVVANSGELFF. The DNA for the CDR3 is TGCAGCGTAGTGGCGAACAGCGGGGAGCTGTTTTTT.

V gene TRBV24-1 combines with J gene TRBJ1-1; the D gene is possibly TRBD1 (6 bases). Germline CDR1 and CDR2: KGHDR and SFDVKD. CDR3 length: 15 residues. Trimming removed 4 bases at V and 10 bases at J, with 21 bases between. CDR3 nucleotides: TGTGCCACCAGTGACGATAATCCAGGGAGGGGGGGAGCTTTCTTT. It translates to CATSDDNPGRGGAFF.

The chain couples TRBV28 to TRBJ1-2; possible D gene TRBD1, 6 bases. Germline assignment: CDR1 MDHEN and CDR2 SYDVKM. The CDR3 runs to 13 residues. The germline V and J ends were trimmed by 4 bases and 5 bases, with 11 bases remaining between them. The CDR3 DNA is TGTGCCAGCAGTTCGATACAGGGATATGGCTACACCTTC. It specifies CASSSIQGYGYTF.

The sample holds many counts of this clonotype. The V gene is TRBV7-2, the J gene TRBJ2-5, with D possibly being TRBD2 (5 bases). This CDR3 is 10 amino acids long. Germline values: CDR1 SGHTA, CDR2 FQGNSA. V lost 10 bases and J lost 2, with 5 bases in between. The chain's CDR3 is CATGQETQYF. The CDR3 coding sequence is TGTGCCACGGGACAAGAGACCCAGTACTTC.

Notes on this clonotype: One end of the junction does not line up with germline, which may come from a read error. The chain couples TRBV10-3 to TRBJ1-5; D is possibly TRBD1 (5 bases). The CDR3 consists of 16 residues. The germline gives CDR1 ENHRY, CDR2 SYGVKD. The CDR3 sequence is CASSYRPRQSNQPQHF. The DNA for the CDR3 is TGTGCCAGCAGTTACCGCCCCCGACAGAGCAATCAGCCCCAGCATTTT.

This clonotype was detected ten times or more. The chain combines TRBV2 with TRBJ2-7; 7 nucleotides agree with TRBD1. V was pared by 5 bases and J by 4 bases, with 8 bases of the junction left unmatched. Per the germline V gene, CDR1 is SNHLY and CDR2 is FYNNEI. The CDR3 has 14 amino acids. The CDR3 DNA reads as TGTGCCAGCAGTTGGCAGGGGGTTTTATACGAGCAGTACTTC. This gives the protein CASSWQGVLYEQYF.

The chain uses TRBV20-1 and TRBJ1-5; D is possibly TRBD1 (5 bases). CDR3 size: 13 residues. Germline assignment: CDR1 DFQATT and CDR2 SNEGSKA (reference sequence). Trimming removed 3 bases at V and 11 bases at J, with 17 bases between. The CDR3 DNA sequence: TGCAGTGCTAGTATTCCCGACAGCACGGCCCAGCATTTT. Translation gives CSASIPDSTAQHF.

A few counts support this clonotype. The V call is TRBV5-5, the J call TRBJ2-7, with a tentative D call TRBD2 (6 bases). The CDR3 runs to 14 residues. The V gene's germline CDR1 is SGHKS and CDR2 YYEKEE (reference sequence). Trimming shortened V by 2 bases and J by 3 bases, and 12 bases separated the two germline ends. This CDR3 is CASSFGLDYYEQYF. Written as DNA, the CDR3 is TGTGCCAGCAGCTTTGGACTGGACTACTACGAGCAGTACTTC.

This clonotype was observed a handful of times. CDR3 sequence: CASSYSGSTGELFF. The CDR3 DNA follows: TGTGCCAGCAGTTATAGCGGATCGACCGGGGAGCTGTTTTTT. The chain couples TRBV25-1 to TRBJ2-2, with TRBD2 as a possible D gene (6 bases). The CDR3 covers 14 residues. Trimming pared 5 bases from V and 5 bases from J, leaving 12 bases between. The V gene's germline CDR1 is MGHDK and CDR2 SYGVNS.

V is TRBV7-9 and J is TRBJ1-6; 11 positions agree with TRBD1. V was clipped by 8 bases and J by 9 bases; unmatched bases: 12. Per germline, CDR1 SEHNR and CDR2 FQNEAQ (reference sequence). The CDR3 has 16 amino acids. The CDR3, as DNA: TGTGCCAGCGCTCCTGGGACAGGGGGTTCTAGTTCACCCCTCCACTTT. Protein sequence: CASAPGTGGSSSPLHF.

This clonotype was observed a few times. The chain joins TRBV6-5 to TRBJ2-7; 9 bases align to TRBD2. After removal of 5 bases from V and 6 bases from J, the junction contained 8 bases not matched to a gene. CDR3 size: 14 residues. The V gene's germline CDR1 is MNHEY and CDR2 SVGAGI. DNA of the CDR3: TGTGCCAGCAGTCCGGGACTAGCCTCTGGCGAGCAGTACTTC. It translates to CASSPGLASGEQYF.

This clonotype showed up many times. The J gene is TRBJ2-2, the V gene TRBV11-2, with D possibly TRBD1 on 6 matching bases. CDR3 size: 13 residues. Trimming removed 10 bases at V and 7 bases at J, with 16 bases between. In germline, CDR1 is SGHAT, CDR2 FQNNGV. In nucleotides, the CDR3 is TGTGCCACCCACAGGGTCCGAAGCGGGGAGCTGTTTTTT. Translation: CATHRVRSGELFF.

CDR3 region: CASSPHTFSGANVLTF. The DNA for the CDR3 is TGTGCCAGCAGCCCCCATACCTTCTCTGGGGCCAACGTCCTGACTTTC. The V gene is TRBV9, the J gene TRBJ2-6; D ambiguous. Trimming cost V 4 bases and J 0 bases, with 11 bases left between them. The germline CDR1 and CDR2 sequences are SGDLS and YYNGEE. This CDR3 region has 16 residues.

This clonotype was observed many times. The chain employs TRBV20-1 and TRBJ1-1, with 10 bases lining up with TRBD1. The germline V gene encodes CDR1 DFQATT and CDR2 SNEGSKA (reference sequence). CDR3 length equals 15 residues. V lost 0 bases to trimming and J lost 1 base; unmatched junction nucleotides: 2. The CDR3 DNA reads as TGCAGTGCTAGAGACGGACAGGGGGAGAACACTGAAGCTTTCTTT. Amino acid sequence: CSARDGQGENTEAFF.

The CDR3 protein is CASSMEGTGYTF. The CDR3 DNA sequence: TGCGCCAGCAGCATGGAAGGGACAGGCTACACCTTC. The V gene is TRBV5-1, the J gene TRBJ1-2, with a possible D match to TRBD1 (6 bases). V was clipped by 4 bases and J by 8 bases, with 12 bases between them. Per the germline V gene, CDR1 is SGHRS and CDR2 is YFSETQ. The CDR3 runs 12 residues.

The chain has TRBV4-1 and TRBJ2-7; perhaps TRBD2 as D (5 bases). The CDR3 spans 13 residues. With 1 base removed from V and 9 bases from J, the gap between germline ends came to 13 bases. CDR1 is MGHRA and CDR2 is YSYEKL in the germline V gene. CDR3 sequence: CASSQVGAVVQYV. CDR3 bases: TGCGCCAGCAGCCAAGTGGGAGCAGTTGTGCAGTACGTC.

The chain has TRBV7-3 and TRBJ2-6; perhaps D is TRBD1 or TRBD2 (5 bases each). The V gene lost 5 bases and the J gene lost 0 bases, with 11 bases spanning the gap. Germline assignment: CDR1 SGHTA and CDR2 FQGTGA. CDR3 size: 16 residues. CDR3 sequence: CASSPMGVSGANVLTF. CDR3 coding DNA: TGTGCCAGCAGCCCCATGGGGGTCTCTGGGGCCAACGTCCTGACTTTC.

This clonotype occurred many times. V usage is TRBV5-1 and J usage is TRBJ1-1; D call uncertain. With 2 bases removed from V and 0 bases from J, the gap between germline ends came to 5 bases. The germline V gene has CDR1 SGHRS and CDR2 YFSETQ. The CDR3 has 13 amino acids. This CDR3 reads CASSFTVNTEAFF. The CDR3 DNA reads as TGCGCCAGCAGCTTTACAGTGAACACTGAAGCTTTCTTT.

Concerning this clonotype: This may arise from a read error, as a much more abundant clone is one base away. The chain recombines TRBV15 with TRBJ1-5; D gene ambiguous. The CDR3 loop spans 15 amino acids. Germline assignment: CDR1 LNHNV and CDR2 YYDKDF (reference sequence). CDR3 coding DNA: TGTACCACCAGCAGAGATAGGAGTAGCAATCAGCCCCAGCATTTT. It yields the protein CTTSRDRSSNQPQHF.

This chain uses TRBV28 with TRBJ2-7, with D maybe TRBD1 (6 bases). Germline V gives CDR1 MDHEN, CDR2 SYDVKM. V was cut by 6 bases and J by 4 bases, with 19 bases left in between. The CDR3 length is 15 residues. CDR3 loop: CASRAPQGSGYEQYF. Written as DNA, the CDR3 is TGTGCCAGCAGGGCCCCACAGGGATCAGGGTACGAGCAGTACTTC.

The chain is built from TRBV25-1 and TRBJ2-5; 10 bases are shared with TRBD2. This CDR3 has 16 amino acids. Germline V CDR1 and CDR2: MGHDK, SYGVNS. J lost 1 base, V lost 6 bases, and 8 bases had no gene match. CDR3 loop: CASSQGSGGVQETQYF. Written as DNA, the CDR3 is TGTGCCAGCAGCCAAGGAAGCGGGGGGGTCCAAGAGACCCAGTACTTC.